What follows are 9 T cell receptor beta chains derived from one specimen sequenced in a study of blood T cell repertoires in COVID-19. TCRdb keeps only in-frame clones here, not all; method: immunoSEQ multiplex PCR. The sample has about 85,000 clones, nearly 90% seen once; the top ten hold around 4.7%. Source material: peripheral blood. These TCRs come from a woman of 80 years or more with active or convalescent COVID-19.

This rearrangement joins TRBV4-3 to TRBJ2-6, with 8 nucleotides matching TRBD2. V lost 0 bases and J lost 0; bases outside the gene matches: 13. The germline V gene has CDR1 LGHNA and CDR2 YSLEER. This CDR3 has 21 residues. The CDR3 region has the DNA TGCGCCAGCAGCCAAGATCTCCTGACCGGGGGGGGGACCTCTGGGGCCAACGTCCTGACTTTC. Its translation is CASSQDLLTGGGTSGANVLTF.

This clone showed up just once. Other DNA sequences in the sample encode the same CDR3. The chain is built from TRBV10-3 and TRBJ2-2; TRBD1 matches 8 bases. CDR1 ENHRY and CDR2 SYGVKD come from the germline V gene. This CDR3 has 14 residues. Trimming took 4 bases from V and 3 from J; bases not matched to a gene: 1. Here the CDR3 DNA reads TGTGCCATCAGTGCGGACAGGGACACCGGGGAGCTGTTTTTT. Protein: CAISADRDTGELFF.

V gene TRBV18 combines with J gene TRBJ1-1; D unresolved. V shed 3 bases and J shed 1 base, with 9 bases lying between them. CDR3 length: 14 amino acids. The V gene's germline CDR1 is KGHSH and CDR2 LQKENI. DNA of the CDR3: TGTGCCAGCTCACCTGGCCGGGGGAACACTGAAGCTTTCTTT. This codes for CASSPGRGNTEAFF.

The chain joins TRBV7-3 to TRBJ2-5; TRBD1 aligns across 7 bases. In germline, CDR1 is SGHTA, CDR2 FQGTGA. J lost 7 bases, V lost 4 bases, and 6 bases had no gene match. CDR3 length: 13 amino acids. In DNA form, the CDR3 reads TGTGCCAGCAGCTCCGGGGACAGTGGGACCCAGTACTTC. Protein sequence: CASSSGDSGTQYF.

The CDR3: CASSLSGYEQYF. CDR3 DNA sequence: TGTGCCAGCAGTTTATCGGGGTACGAGCAGTACTTC. The rearrangement joins TRBV28 to TRBJ2-7; D is possibly TRBD2 (5 bases). Germline assignment: CDR1 MDHEN and CDR2 SYDVKM. The CDR3 is 12 residues long. V was trimmed by 1 base and J by 4 bases, leaving 5 bases between them. Drawing the rest from reference TRBV28 and TRBJ2-7, the complete variable domain is DVKVTQSSRYLVKRTGEKVFLECVQDMDHENMFWYRQDPGLGLRLIYFSYDVKMKEKGDIPEGYSVSREKKERFSLILESASTNQTSMYLCASSLSGYEQYFGPGTRLTVT.

Remarks on this clone: Mismatch with germline at one junction end may stem from a read error. The chain links TRBV7-9 to TRBJ2-4; D remains ambiguous. The germline V gene has CDR1 SEHNR and CDR2 FQNEAQ (reference sequence). CDR3 length: 11 residues. DNA of the CDR3: TGTGCCAGCAGCTTAGAGGTGGTGACAAGCTTC. Its translation is CASSLEVVTSF.

The genes are TRBV5-4 and TRBJ2-3, with D perhaps TRBD1 (6 bases). The CDR3 length is 14 residues. Between the trimmed V and J ends, which lost 4 bases and 2 bases, there was a span of 11 bases. Per the germline V gene, CDR1 is SGHNT and CDR2 is YYREEE (reference sequence). The CDR3 DNA sequence: TGTGCCAGCAGCCCCAGGACAGACACAGATACGCAGTATTTT. It is translated as CASSPRTDTDTQYF.

The V gene is TRBV19, the J gene TRBJ1-1; D is unclear. The CDR3 contains 13 residues. Germline-derived CDR1 and CDR2 are LNHDA and SQIVND (reference sequence). V lost 1 base and J 1 base, leaving 4 bases between the germline ends. For the CDR3, the DNA is TGTGCCAGTAGTATAGGGCCGAACACTGAAGCTTTCTTT. This translates into CASSIGPNTEAFF.

This chain uses TRBV27 with TRBJ1-4, with D uncertain. V shed 5 bases and J shed 7 bases, with 14 bases lying between them. Germline V gene lookup returns CDR1 MNHEY and CDR2 SMNVEV (reference sequence). This CDR3 spans 14 amino acids. The CDR3 bases are TGTGCCAGCAGTGACTCACTATTTGGTGAAAAACTGTTTTTT. Translating it yields CASSDSLFGEKLFF.